The following is a T cell receptor (beta chain) sequence with its context. Antigen unknown. These data come from a study of cytomegalovirus exposure and HLA in healthy donors. Broader study findings: In a later analysis, V- and J-gene trimming of beta chains associated with a DCLRE1C missense variant, replicated independently. As was reported, the classifier diagnosed cytomegalovirus status with high specificity and sensitivity. Fewer N-insertions (relative to the roughly 660-donor mean) were reportedly seen in an Asian-associated ancestry cluster in a later analysis.

60 Vbeta and 13 Jbeta primers were used in PCR. Libraries were prepared by immunoSEQ multiplex PCR; TCRdb keeps only in-frame clonotypes and omits some of them. The sample records approximately 160,000 clones, roughly 73% being singletons. Samples came from healthy bone marrow donors. The sequencing input was PBMCs. This TCR was sampled from a male donor in good health and CMV-seronegative.

The CDR3 loop reads CASSERWQGGEAFF. In DNA, the CDR3 is TGTGCCAGCAGTGAGAGATGGCAGGGGGGTGAAGCTTTCTTT. The chain combines TRBV2 with TRBJ1-1; TRBD1 matches at 7 bases. Germline V gives CDR1 SNHLY, CDR2 FYNNEI. Losses at the gene ends were 3 bases for V and 7 bases for J; bases not matched to a gene: 8. The length of the CDR3 is 14 residues.